A selection of T cell receptor beta chains follows, all from one sample in a study of cytomegalovirus exposure and HLA in healthy donors. Libraries were prepared by immunoSEQ multiplex PCR; TCRdb keeps only in-frame clonotypes and omits some of them. Of 150,000 to 200,000 clones listed, over 75% are singletons. Sequenced material: PBMCs. All receptors come from a man between 18 and 35 years old in good health and CMV-seropositive. The conserved cysteine and the conserved F or W are not part of the CDR3 here. Each record gives: V gene, J gene, CDR3 protein.

>TRBV7-9|TRBJ1-6
ASSFGGQGAGSPLH
>TRBV27|TRBJ1-6
ASSLGHHNSPLH
>TRBV7-9|TRBJ2-5
ASSSAIDRGQETQY
>TRBV7-9|TRBJ2-7
ASSSQGEGPYEQY
>TRBV2|TRBJ1-3
ASSEDRGDSGNTIY
>TRBV5-1|TRBJ2-1
ASSLRQSSSYNEQF
>TRBV7-2|TRBJ1-2
ASSLGQGASGYT
>TRBV6-1|TRBJ2-3
ASSTRQGVGDTQY
>TRBV5-1|TRBJ1-1
ASSLAFRRENTEAF
>TRBV18|TRBJ2-5
ASSPPRTSGGETQY
>TRBV27|TRBJ2-1
ASSLYGTSSYNEQF
>TRBV11-2|TRBJ1-1
ASSLQKVMNTEAF
>TRBV30|TRBJ1-4
AWSRPQGNHEKLF
>TRBV9|TRBJ2-4
ASSVGRTELLAKNIQY
>TRBV5-1|TRBJ2-1
ASSLGQTHNEQF
>TRBV27|TRBJ1-1
ASSLQGAEAF
>TRBV7-9|TRBJ1-5
ASSGNEGQPQH
>TRBV4-1|TRBJ1-2
ASSQAALPLDGYT
>TRBV25-1|TRBJ2-7
ATDTNTIMSGGKQY
>TRBV4-1|TRBJ1-4
ASSHRENTEYEKLF
>TRBV5-1|TRBJ2-1
ASSSYSGGRGDEQF
>TRBV5-1|TRBJ1-1
ASSLATGGRTEAF
>TRBV7-2|TRBJ2-1
ASSRSGINEQF
>TRBV5-1|TRBJ2-5
ASSLAGTGEETQY
>TRBV7-9|TRBJ2-7
ASGMAGDSYEQY
>TRBV10-3|TRBJ2-1
AISESGQRTWNEQF
>TRBV7-9|TRBJ2-2
GCTGGELF
>TRBV5-1|TRBJ2-5
ASSGRERGEETQY
>TRBV6-5|TRBJ1-2
ASSYVGAGEYGYT
>TRBV6-5|TRBJ1-6
ASVHSQNSPLH
>TRBV19|TRBJ2-1
ASSRQGARNEQF
>TRBV7-2|TRBJ1-1
ASSLMQGKNTEAF
>TRBV6-1|TRBJ2-5
ASSEAEGLQETQY
>TRBV27|TRBJ2-5
ASSLPGQETQY
>TRBV30|TRBJ1-4
AWSALGTRGEKLF
>TRBV9|TRBJ2-3
ASSVDKRGDTQY
>TRBV6-1|TRBJ1-5
ATSRQYSNQPQH
>TRBV10-3|TRBJ2-3
ATSAESSTDTQY
>TRBV5-1|TRBJ2-7
ASSPDSYEQY
>TRBV4-1|TRBJ2-5
ASSLGQQETQY
>TRBV10-1|TRBJ1-2
ASSSDRVAGYT
>TRBV4-3|TRBJ1-2
ASSQRVGGEDGYT
>TRBV29-1|TRBJ2-5
SDRDREKETQY
>TRBV7-8|TRBJ1-5
ASSSGVGQPQH
>TRBV7-6|TRBJ1-5
ASSPDSNQPQH
>TRBV7-9|TRBJ2-3
ASSLGPIGADTQY
>TRBV25-1|TRBJ2-3
ASSEMVRFGTDTQY
>TRBV6-1|TRBJ2-4
ATEQAGDIQY
>TRBV5-5|TRBJ2-3
ASSFRGTEGYTDTQY
>TRBV4-2|TRBJ1-6
ASSQTQGNGSPLH
>TRBV5-8|TRBJ2-2
ASSLLRTSAPELF